Sequencing of this T cell receptor (beta chain) was carried out in a study of T-cell memory formation after mild COVID-19. Study conclusions and caveats: CD4+ contracting clones were found mainly in CM and EM, and CD8+ ones in EMRA. Day 15 to 85 contractors were CD4/CD8 balanced; later expanders leaned CD4+. Some responding clones appeared in pre-infection memory, suggesting cross-reactive memory joined.

Employing constant-segment primers, 5'RACE generated TCR alpha and TCR beta cDNA libraries bearing sample barcodes and UMIs. TCRdb analysed the 5' RACE reads with MiXCR anew, one entry per CDR3 protein. The sample carries approximately 440,000 distinct CDR3 sequences, 20% recorded once. Turning to this clonotype: Its antigen remains unknown.

The origin of this receptor is an adult woman who had mild COVID-19 (a few samples of this study predate the infection). Cell type and time point are not known. Sequenced input: PBMCs or a T cell subset sorted from them (not recorded which).

As DNA, the CDR3 is TGTGCCAGCAGTTACCCCCCTCGGGGCGTAGATGGCTACACCTTC. Residues: CASSYPPRGVDGYTF. V and J are TRBV6-6 and TRBJ1-2, with D perhaps matching TRBD1 (5 bases). Germline CDR1 is MNHNY and CDR2 is SVGAGI (reference sequence). This CDR3 spans 15 amino acids. The germline V and J ends were trimmed by 2 bases and 6 bases, with 16 bases remaining between them.